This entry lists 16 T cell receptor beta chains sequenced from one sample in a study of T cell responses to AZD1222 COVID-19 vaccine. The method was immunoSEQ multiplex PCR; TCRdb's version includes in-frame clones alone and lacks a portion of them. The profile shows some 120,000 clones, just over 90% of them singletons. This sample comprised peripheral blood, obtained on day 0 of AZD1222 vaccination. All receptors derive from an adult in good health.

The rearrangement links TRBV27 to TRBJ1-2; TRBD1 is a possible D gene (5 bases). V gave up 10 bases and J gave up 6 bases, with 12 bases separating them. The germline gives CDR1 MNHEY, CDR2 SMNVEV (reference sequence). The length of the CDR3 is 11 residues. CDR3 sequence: CATWGRDGYTF. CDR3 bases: TGTGCCACTTGGGGCCGCGATGGCTACACCTTC.

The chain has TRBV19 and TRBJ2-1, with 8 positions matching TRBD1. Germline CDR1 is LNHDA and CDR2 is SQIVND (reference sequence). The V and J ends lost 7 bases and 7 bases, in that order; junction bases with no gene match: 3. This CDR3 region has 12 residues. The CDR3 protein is CASKDRANEQFF. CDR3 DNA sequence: TGTGCCAGTAAGGACAGGGCGAATGAGCAGTTCTTC.

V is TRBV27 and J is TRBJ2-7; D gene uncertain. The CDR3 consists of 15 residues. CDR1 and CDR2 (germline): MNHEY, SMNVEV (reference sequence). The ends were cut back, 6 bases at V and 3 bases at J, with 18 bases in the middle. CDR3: CASSPLTTRNYEQYF. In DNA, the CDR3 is TGTGCCAGCAGCCCGTTAACGACAAGGAACTACGAGCAGTACTTC.

The CDR3 loop reads CSVGGVAAGYEQYF. CDR3 bases: TGCAGCGTTGGTGGGGTAGCGGCCGGCTACGAGCAGTACTTC. V gene TRBV29-1 combines with J gene TRBJ2-7; the D gene is possibly TRBD2 (6 bases). There are 14 residues in the CDR3. Germline V gives CDR1 SQVTM, CDR2 ANQGSEA. Trimming pared 4 bases from V and 3 bases from J, leaving 16 bases between.

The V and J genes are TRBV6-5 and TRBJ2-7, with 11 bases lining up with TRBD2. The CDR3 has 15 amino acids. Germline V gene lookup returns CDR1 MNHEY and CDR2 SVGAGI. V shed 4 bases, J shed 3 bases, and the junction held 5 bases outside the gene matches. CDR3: CASSFFTSGSYEQYF. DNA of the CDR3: TGTGCCAGCAGTTTTTTTACTAGCGGGAGCTACGAGCAGTACTTC.

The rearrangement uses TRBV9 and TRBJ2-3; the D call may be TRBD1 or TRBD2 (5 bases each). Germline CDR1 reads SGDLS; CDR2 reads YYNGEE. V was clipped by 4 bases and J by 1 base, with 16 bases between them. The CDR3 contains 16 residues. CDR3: CASSPGGAAGTDTQYF. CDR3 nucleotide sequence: TGTGCCAGCAGCCCCGGTGGGGCAGCGGGCACAGATACGCAGTATTTT.

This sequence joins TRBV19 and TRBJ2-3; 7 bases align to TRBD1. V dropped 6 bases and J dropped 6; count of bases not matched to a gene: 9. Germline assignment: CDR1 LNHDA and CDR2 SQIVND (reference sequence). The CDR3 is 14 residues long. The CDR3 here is CASSRQGNLDTQYF. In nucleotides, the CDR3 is TGTGCCAGTAGCCGACAGGGCAATTTGGATACGCAGTATTTT.

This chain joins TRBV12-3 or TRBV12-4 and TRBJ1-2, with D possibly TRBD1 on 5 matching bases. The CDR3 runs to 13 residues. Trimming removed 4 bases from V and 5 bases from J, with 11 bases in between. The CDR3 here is CASSSQGVYGYTF. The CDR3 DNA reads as TGTGCCAGCAGTTCCCAGGGTGTTTATGGCTACACCTTC.

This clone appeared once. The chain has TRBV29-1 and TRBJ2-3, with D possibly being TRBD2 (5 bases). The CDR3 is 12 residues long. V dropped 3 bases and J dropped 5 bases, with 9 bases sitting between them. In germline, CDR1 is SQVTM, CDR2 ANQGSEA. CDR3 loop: CSVELAGDTQYF. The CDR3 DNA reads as TGCAGCGTTGAGCTAGCCGGAGATACGCAGTATTTT.

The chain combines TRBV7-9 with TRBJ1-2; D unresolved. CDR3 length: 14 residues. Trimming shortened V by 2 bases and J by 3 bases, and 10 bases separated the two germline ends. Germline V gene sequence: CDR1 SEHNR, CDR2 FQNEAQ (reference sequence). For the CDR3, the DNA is TGTGCCAGCAGCTTATGGGAGTCCCACTATGGCTACACCTTC. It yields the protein CASSLWESHYGYTF.

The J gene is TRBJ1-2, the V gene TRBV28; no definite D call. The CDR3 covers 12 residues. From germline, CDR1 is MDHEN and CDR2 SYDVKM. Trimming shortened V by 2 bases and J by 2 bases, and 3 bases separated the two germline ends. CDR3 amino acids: CASSLDNYGYTF. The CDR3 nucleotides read TGTGCCAGCAGTTTAGACAACTATGGCTACACCTTC.

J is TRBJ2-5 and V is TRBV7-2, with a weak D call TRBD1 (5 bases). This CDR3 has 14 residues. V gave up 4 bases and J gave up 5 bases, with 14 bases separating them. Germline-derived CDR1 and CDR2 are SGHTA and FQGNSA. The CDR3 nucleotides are TGTGCCAGCAGCTCCTGGGGCTCTCAGGAGACCCAGTACTTC. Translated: CASSSWGSQETQYF.

As DNA, the CDR3 is TGTGCCAGCAGCGCGGGCCCTAACAATGAGCAGTTCTTC. Protein: CASSAGPNNEQFF. This chain joins TRBV9 and TRBJ2-1; D uncertain. The CDR3 spans 13 residues. Trimming removed 3 bases at V and 5 bases at J, with 9 bases between. Germline CDR1 is SGDLS and CDR2 is YYNGEE.

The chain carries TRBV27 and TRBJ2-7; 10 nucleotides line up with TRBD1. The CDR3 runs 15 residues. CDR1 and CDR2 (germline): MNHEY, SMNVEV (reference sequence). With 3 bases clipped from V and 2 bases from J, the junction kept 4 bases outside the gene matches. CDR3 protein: CASSFSDRGTYEQYF. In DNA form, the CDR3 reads TGTGCCAGCAGTTTTTCGGACAGGGGGACCTACGAGCAGTACTTC.

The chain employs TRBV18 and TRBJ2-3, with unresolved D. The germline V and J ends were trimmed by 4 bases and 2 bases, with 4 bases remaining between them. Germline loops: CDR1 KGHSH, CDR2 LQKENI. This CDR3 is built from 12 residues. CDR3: CASSLYTDTQYF. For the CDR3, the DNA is TGTGCCAGCTCACTGTACACAGATACGCAGTATTTT.

DNA for the CDR3: TGTGCCAGCATGATGGGGCGAGCTTGGTACACTGAAGCTTTCTTT. The encoded protein is CASMMGRAWYTEAFF. The chain couples TRBV6-5 to TRBJ1-1, with D maybe TRBD1 (5 bases). Trimming took 7 bases from V and 3 from J, leaving 18 bases between them. Germline values: CDR1 MNHEY, CDR2 SVGAGI. This CDR3 has 15 amino acids.